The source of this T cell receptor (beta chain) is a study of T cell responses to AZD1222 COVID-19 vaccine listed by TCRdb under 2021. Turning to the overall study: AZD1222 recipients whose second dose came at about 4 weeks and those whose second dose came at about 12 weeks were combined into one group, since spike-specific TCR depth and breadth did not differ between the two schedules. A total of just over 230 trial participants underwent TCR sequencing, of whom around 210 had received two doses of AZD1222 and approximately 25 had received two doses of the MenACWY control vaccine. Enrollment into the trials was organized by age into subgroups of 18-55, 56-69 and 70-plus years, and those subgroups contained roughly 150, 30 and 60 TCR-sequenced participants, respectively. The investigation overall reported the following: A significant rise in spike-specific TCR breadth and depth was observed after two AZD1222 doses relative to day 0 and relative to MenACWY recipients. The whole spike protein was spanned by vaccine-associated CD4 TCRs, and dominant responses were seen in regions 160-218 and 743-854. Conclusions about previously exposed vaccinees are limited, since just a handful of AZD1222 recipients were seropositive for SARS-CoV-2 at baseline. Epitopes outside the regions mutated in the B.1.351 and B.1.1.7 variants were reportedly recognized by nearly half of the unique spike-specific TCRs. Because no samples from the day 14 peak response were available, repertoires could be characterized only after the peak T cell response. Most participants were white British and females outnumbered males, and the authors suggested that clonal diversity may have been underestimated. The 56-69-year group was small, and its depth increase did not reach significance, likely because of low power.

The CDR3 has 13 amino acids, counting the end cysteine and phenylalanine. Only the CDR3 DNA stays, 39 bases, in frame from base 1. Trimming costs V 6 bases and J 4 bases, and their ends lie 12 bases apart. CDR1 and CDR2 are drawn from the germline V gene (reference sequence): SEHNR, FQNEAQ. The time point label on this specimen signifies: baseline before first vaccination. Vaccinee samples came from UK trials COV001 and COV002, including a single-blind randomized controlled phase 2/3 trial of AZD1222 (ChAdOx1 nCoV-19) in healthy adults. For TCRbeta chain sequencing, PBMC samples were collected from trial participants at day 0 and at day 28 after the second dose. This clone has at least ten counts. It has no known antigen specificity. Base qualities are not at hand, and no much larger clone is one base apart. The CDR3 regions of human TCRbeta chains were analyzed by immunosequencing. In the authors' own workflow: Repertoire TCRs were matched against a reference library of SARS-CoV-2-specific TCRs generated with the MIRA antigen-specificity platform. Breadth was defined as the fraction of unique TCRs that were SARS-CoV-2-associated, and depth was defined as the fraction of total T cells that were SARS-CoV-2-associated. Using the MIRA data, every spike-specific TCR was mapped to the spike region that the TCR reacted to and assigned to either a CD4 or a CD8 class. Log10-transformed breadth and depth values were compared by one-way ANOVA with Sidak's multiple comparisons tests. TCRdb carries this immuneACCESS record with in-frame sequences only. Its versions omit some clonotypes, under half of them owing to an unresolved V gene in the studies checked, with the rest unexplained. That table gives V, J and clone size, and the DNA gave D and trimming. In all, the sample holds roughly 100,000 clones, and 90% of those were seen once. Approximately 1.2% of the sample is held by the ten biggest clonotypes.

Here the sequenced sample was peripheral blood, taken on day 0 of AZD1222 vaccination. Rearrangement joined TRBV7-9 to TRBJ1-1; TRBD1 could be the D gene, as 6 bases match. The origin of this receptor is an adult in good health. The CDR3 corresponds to CASRIQGSTEAFF. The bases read TGTGCCAGCAGAATACAGGGAAGCACTGAAGCTTTCTTT.